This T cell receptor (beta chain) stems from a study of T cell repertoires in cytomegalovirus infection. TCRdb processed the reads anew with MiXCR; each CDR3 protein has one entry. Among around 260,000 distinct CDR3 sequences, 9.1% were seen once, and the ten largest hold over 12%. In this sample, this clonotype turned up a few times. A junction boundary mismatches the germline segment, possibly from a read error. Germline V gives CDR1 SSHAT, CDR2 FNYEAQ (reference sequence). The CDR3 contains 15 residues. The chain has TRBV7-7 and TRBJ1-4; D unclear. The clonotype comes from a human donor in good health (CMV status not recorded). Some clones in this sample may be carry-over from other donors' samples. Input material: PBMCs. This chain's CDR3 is CASSCGPATNEKLFF. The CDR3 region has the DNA TGTGCTAGCAGCTGCGGGCCAGCAACTAATGAAAAACTGTTTTTT.